These T cell receptor beta chains were read from a single sample in a study of cytomegalovirus exposure and HLA in healthy donors. Clones were read by immunoSEQ multiplex PCR, and TCRdb kept only the in-frame ones, dropping some. Here the sample spans about 170,000 clones, around 80% being singletons. Material: PBMCs. The receptors come from a woman aged 45 to 65 in good health and CMV-seropositive. Both conserved end residues are part of each CDR3. The order of the fields is V gene, CDR3 length, J gene, CDR3 protein.

v_gene: TRBV7-3; len: 13; j_gene: TRBJ2-5; CDR3aa: CASSFGPGETQYF
v_gene: TRBV19; len: 15; j_gene: TRBJ2-1; CDR3aa: CATRVVAGGLNEQFF
v_gene: TRBV6-4; len: 14; j_gene: TRBJ2-2; CDR3aa: CASSVNSYTGELFF
v_gene: TRBV7-9; len: 14; j_gene: TRBJ1-1; CDR3aa: CASSLQGAGTEAFF
v_gene: TRBV7-2; len: 13; j_gene: TRBJ1-1; CDR3aa: CASSLGAHTEAFF
v_gene: TRBV7-9; len: 15; j_gene: TRBJ1-1; CDR3aa: CSSSLVGSSNTEAFF
v_gene: TRBV10-3; len: 16; j_gene: TRBJ2-2; CDR3aa: CAISESTGRNTGELFF
v_gene: TRBV7-9; len: 12; j_gene: -; CDR3aa: CASSLTGYEQYF
v_gene: TRBV5-1; len: 15; j_gene: TRBJ2-7; CDR3aa: CASSFQGTNHYEQYF
v_gene: TRBV5-1; len: 16; j_gene: TRBJ2-3; CDR3aa: CASGLGLGVRTDTQYF
v_gene: TRBV7-9; len: 18; j_gene: TRBJ2-5; CDR3aa: CASSLHRRGGGFQETQYF
v_gene: TRBV9; len: 12; j_gene: TRBJ2-1; CDR3aa: CASSASGDEQFF
v_gene: TRBV19; len: 14; j_gene: TRBJ1-1; CDR3aa: CASSQGGLGTEAFF
v_gene: TRBV19; len: 15; j_gene: TRBJ1-2; CDR3aa: CASSIGGNYGYGYTF
v_gene: TRBV7-3; len: 13; j_gene: TRBJ2-5; CDR3aa: CASSLTREETQYF
v_gene: TRBV11-2; len: 13; j_gene: TRBJ1-1; CDR3aa: CASSLRTDTEAFF
v_gene: TRBV27; len: 14; j_gene: TRBJ1-2; CDR3aa: CASSLFAQPNGYTF
v_gene: TRBV9; len: 10; j_gene: TRBJ2-3; CDR3aa: CAAGGREQYF
v_gene: TRBV29-1; len: 15; j_gene: TRBJ1-2; CDR3aa: CSVEDPRGLGYGYTF
v_gene: TRBV19; len: 14; j_gene: TRBJ1-5; CDR3aa: CASSIQTGNQPQHF
v_gene: TRBV7-2; len: 16; j_gene: TRBJ2-1; CDR3aa: CASSGGGGRRYNEQFF
v_gene: TRBV7-6; len: 14; j_gene: TRBJ2-7; CDR3aa: CASSLQGLSYEQYF
v_gene: TRBV4-3; len: 13; j_gene: TRBJ1-2; CDR3aa: CASSLGGADGYTF
v_gene: TRBV27; len: 15; j_gene: TRBJ2-2; CDR3aa: CASSFGQGGAGELFF